A single T cell receptor beta chain is shown here with its context. Its antigen is not known. The data derive from a study of shared clonotypes between healthy human individuals. Study-wide results and caveats: Rarefaction showed sorted-subset sequencing was incomplete despite large depth.

Germline values: CDR1 KGHSH, CDR2 LQKENI. V dropped 3 bases and J dropped 6; count of bases not matched to a gene: 19. The CDR3 contains 18 residues. The deep-level immunoSEQ assay was used. Sequenced by immunoSEQ multiplex PCR; TCRdb stores in-frame clones only, minus some. Among around 990,000 clones listed, approximately 80% were seen once. The split of CD4+ cells yielded CD45RA+ naive and CD45RA-negative memory subsets. The sequencing input was memory CD4+ T cells from PBMCs. Sample subset: CD45RA-negative fraction. The chain carries TRBV18 and TRBJ1-2; 7 nucleotides match TRBD1. This sequence was found in a man in his late teens or twenties in good health. Some clones in this sample may be carry-over from other donors' samples. CDR3 coding DNA: TGTGCCAGCTCACCTTCCTTATGGACAGGAGGCACGGGTGATGGCTACACCTTC. Translating it yields CASSPSLWTGGTGDGYTF.